The TCR beta chain described here comes from a study of tumor-infiltrating lymphocytes in primary liver carcinoma (dated by TCRdb to 2017 to 2019). About the study as a whole: The five patients, three men and two women aged 30 to 69 years, had hepatocellular carcinoma (four) or combined HCC and intrahepatic cholangiocarcinoma (one). To link TCRbeta repertoire diversity with the local molecular phenotype, the approximately 27 tumor region samples were profiled using Agilent mRNA microarrays. High reproducibility was observed for the technical replicate repertoires, with mean shared-clone rates roughly 0.87 and correlation coefficients above 0.95. Each sample produced roughly 3.65 to 8 million productive TCRbeta reads, and read depth showed no significant difference between tissue types. TCRbeta repertoire sequencing covered 35 or so specimens from 5 patients: some 25 tumor regions, 5 adjacent noncancerous liver tissues and 5 peripheral blood samples. For each liver tumor, the study sampled five regions along with adjacent normal tissue and blood, and applied TCRbeta repertoire sequencing, expression microarrays and whole-exome sequencing. The five patients had tumors of stage T1-T3 N0M0, with maximum diameters ranging from roughly 4.2 to 11 cm. Study-wide conclusions, independent of this receptor: Because only the TCR beta chain was sequenced and unpaired alpha chains were not captured, true repertoire diversity is likely underestimated. Consistent with antigen-driven expansion, pairs of tumor regions showed higher repertoire overlap (mean about 36%) than either tumor-adjacent pairs (approximately 17%) or tumor-blood pairs (about 14%). Only about 7-24% of top clones were present in all five regions of a tumor, suggesting spatial heterogeneity of tumor-infiltrating T cells. The top 250 clones made up a significantly larger repertoire fraction in tumors than in blood (p = 0.039). With just a handful of patients in the study, the authors point out that the findings should be validated in a larger study. Bulk unsorted samples precluded comparing CD4+ and CD8+ T cell repertoires.

Without any cell sorting, total RNA and DNA were co-extracted from about 20-30 mg of bulk tissue using the AllPrep DNA/RNA mini kit. Surgical resection was performed in China between late 2015 and March 2016 on about 5 patients with histopathologically diagnosed primary liver carcinoma. At the time of sampling, the patients had chronic HBV infection and had not received any treatment. Each tumor was sampled at five spatially separated regions: the tumor centre plus the superior, inferior, left-lateral and right-lateral poles. More than 75% viable tumor cells were found by histology in every tumor sample. Pieces of fresh tumor and adjacent tissue were cut in half, with one half kept in RNAlater at -80 degrees C and the other half sent for histology. Using a constant-region primer and ProtoScript II reverse transcriptase, TCRbeta-specific cDNA was reverse-transcribed from 500 ng total RNA. The TCRbeta libraries were prepared through three rounds of nested multiplex PCR following a slightly modified ARM-PCR procedure. Each of the first two PCR rounds ran for roughly 9 cycles and used multiplex TRBV1-TRBV30 forward primers together with a Cbeta reverse primer. A final 25-cycle PCR with Deep VentR polymerase added sample barcodes and Illumina adapters. Before sequencing, amplicons of 200-500 bp were purified from gel using a QIAquick gel extraction kit. An Illumina HiSeq 2500 was used to sequence the TCRbeta amplicons, generating 250-bp paired-end reads. The authors' analysis ran thus. Quality trimming of reads was performed with Trimmomatic v0.33, and paired reads were merged with FLASH v1.2.11 so that full CDR3 sequences could be recovered. V, D and J germline segments were assigned to the rearranged TCRbeta sequences using MiGEC v1.2.1b. Clonotype statistics and Shannon-Wiener diversity indices were calculated with VDJtools v1.0.0. To reduce sampling bias, subsequent analyses other than the diversity analysis used only the 250 most abundant clonotypes in each sample. In-frame beta chains were kept once TCRdb had trimmed the public reads at Q25 with fastp and called clones with MiXCR. Each CDR3 protein gets just one entry, which takes the most common genes and DNA from the rows behind it. TCRdb's processing, not the study's, gives the V and J calls here. This sample is represented by tens of thousands of distinct CDR3 sequences; around 80% of them were singletons. The ten largest clones capture roughly 38% of the sample.

Reading from cysteine to phenylalanine, the CDR3 counts 14 amino acids. Kept here is only the CDR3 DNA, which spans 42 bases and is read in frame from base 1. The CDR1 and CDR2 encoded by the germline V gene are SGHAT and FQNNGV. As concerns this clonotype: The antigen it recognizes is unknown. A read error may produce the germline difference seen at one junction end.

The clonotype comes from a man in his forties with primary liver carcinoma and hepatitis B virus infection. Recombination joined TRBV11-2 with TRBJ2-7; no D segment can be confidently identified. Source material: liver tumor tissue from sampling region 5. This specimen's cell subset or site label, per the study, means: tumor region T5, tumor centre. CDR3 reads: CPSSVNLGGWEQYF. In nucleotide form, the sequence is TGTCCCAGCAGCGTAAATCTTGGTGGATGGGAGCAGTACTTC.